This paragraph covers one T cell receptor beta chain sequence. Arm-PCR of CDR3 regions and iRepertoire HTBI primers were the basis on which TCR beta libraries were built. Authors' data handling: Identified across the samples were 50 to 70 TRBV segments and about 15 TRBJ segments. One entry per CDR3 protein results from TCRdb running MiXCR on the multiplex PCR reads. TCRdb, not the authors, supplied the V and J calls. The sample yields roughly 700,000 distinct CDR3 sequences, 30% seen once. The time point denotes: persistent/refractory GD, antithyroid drugs over 5 years with positive TRAb. PBMC RNA was the source of the TCR library. The source of the patients was an endocrinology department in Xi'an, China. Staff took roughly 8.8 milliliters of peripheral blood and put it into EDTA tubes. These data are taken from a study of regulatory T cells in long-lasting Graves disease. The wider study: Graves' disease counted as persistent after over 5 years of antithyroid drugs with positive TSH receptor antibodies.

CDR1 is MDHEN, CDR2 SYDVKM, per germline. The CDR3 is made up of 17 amino acids. J lost 4 bases, V lost 5 bases, and 7 bases had no gene match. The rearrangement links TRBV28 to TRBJ2-1, with 14 bases identical to TRBD2. The sequences come from peripheral blood mononuclear cells (PBMCs), collected when the disease was refractory, from a patient treated with antithyroid drugs. This clonotype was sampled from a female donor with Graves disease. The CDR3 bases are TGTGCCAGCAGTCCCACAAGGACTAGCGGGAGGTACAATGAGCAGTTCTTC. It translates to CASSPTRTSGRYNEQFF.